Included here is one T cell receptor beta chain sequence, with context. The deep-level immunoSEQ assay was used. TCRdb keeps only in-frame clones here, not all; method: immunoSEQ multiplex PCR. The top ten hold 0.85% to 1.2% of the sample, which has 2 million to 2.5 million clones, approximately 94% seen once. This entry is derived from a study of shared clonotypes between healthy human individuals. The ends lost 1 base at V and 4 bases at J; junction bases unmatched: 12. The CDR3 has 17 residues. CDR1 MGHRA and CDR2 YSYEKL come from the germline V gene. The naive CD8 subset, CD45RO-negative cells positively selected for CCR7, excluded terminally differentiated effector memory CD45RA+ cells.

The J gene is TRBJ2-7, the V gene TRBV4-1; 8 positions match TRBD1. The TCR was taken from a young man in good health. The material sequenced was naive CD8+ T cells sorted from blood. CDR3 loop: CASSQVQTGVSLYEQYF. CDR3 nucleotide sequence: TGCGCCAGCAGCCAAGTGCAGACAGGGGTAAGCTTATACGAGCAGTACTTC.